This paragraph reports one T cell receptor beta chain. Its antigen is currently unknown. The CDR3 sequence is 13 residues long. The germline V gene has CDR1 LGHNA and CDR2 YSLEER. Triplicate approximately 320,000-cell sorts were made of each CD8+ T cell subset. Naive CD8+ T cells displayed a CD45RO-CCR7+CD27+CD95- phenotype. This record comes from a study of CXCR3-negative and CXCR3-positive naive CD8 T cells. Study-wide points: High diversity, comparable across both naive subsets, contrasted with much lower diversity in memory CD8+ cells. Naive CXCR3-positive and CXCR3-negative cells shared TRBV-TRBJ usage; memory cells diverged. In CXCR3-positive naive cells, the TRB CDR3s were more hydrophobic than in CXCR3-negative naive cells.

Libraries of TRB cDNA were made by 5' RACE and carried UMIs. TCRdb re-called the 5' RACE reads and gives one entry per CDR3 protein, without DNA. The sample has some 120,000 distinct CDR3 sequences. The specimen was naive CXCR3+ CD8+ T cells from blood. Sample subset: CD45RO-CCR7+CD27+CD95- naive CD8+ T cells expressing CXCR3 (TNR3+). The chain has TRBV4-3 and TRBJ2-1; there is no DNA to check the TCRdb D call of TRBD1. This TCR was recovered from a human donor in good health. Some clones in this sample may be carry-over from other donors' samples. This CDR3 reads CASSQDAGHEQFF.